This T cell receptor beta chain originates from a study of blood T cell repertoires in COVID-19 (TCRdb year 2020). At the level of the whole study: Samples from collaborators originated in the United States, Italy and Spain and spanned both the acute and convalescent phases of COVID-19. The prospective study material was composed of cDNA or gDNA derived from T cells, B-cell-depleted T cells, or PBMCs. Subjects who had been exposed to COVID-19, were actively infected with it, or had recovered from it provided the deeply sampled blood TCRbeta repertoires that made up the dataset. A freely available public database, intended as a resource for researchers studying the immune response to SARS-CoV-2, is where the repertoires were released. Samples were obtained from the ongoing ImmuneRACE study (first 160 participants) and from roughly 1,300 subjects provided by 6 global collaborators. A de-identified subject ID, COVID-19 status, age in years and sex were almost always included in the sample metadata. Where available, HLA class I and class II types were obtained from metadata supplied by the sample provider rather than from assay-based typing. Paper-wide results and their limitations: The amount of clinical and demographic metadata varied by source and participant and was provided uncurated.

For this chain, trimming is 6 bases at the V end and 0 bases at the J end, and the number of junction bases without a gene match is 16. There are 19 amino acids in the CDR3, from cysteine to phenylalanine inclusive. Just CDR3 DNA is preserved here, 57 bases in frame from base 1. From a lookup of the germline V gene, CDR1 and CDR2 are MNHEY and SVGEGT. The immunoSEQ Assay, a bias-controlled multiplex PCR, was used to amplify TCRbeta CDR3 regions from genomic DNA. Under the source paper's analysis protocol: The number of nucleated cells in each sample was estimated from the amplification of reference gene primers within the assay. To quantify the absolute abundance of each unique TCRbeta CDR3 rearrangement, sequence reads were collapsed and filtered. For each sample, productive Simpson clonality was calculated as the square root of Simpson's diversity index across productive rearrangements. As stored in TCRdb, this immuneACCESS dataset retains in-frame rearrangements with V and J assigned. A fraction of the clones does not appear; measured against another copy, unresolved V genes explain less than half of the discrepancy, and the remainder lacks a known reason. The D gene and trimming were derived from the DNA, and the V and J assignments and clone size from that table. The table for this sample lists approximately 200,000 clones; 86% of them were counted only once. The top ten constitute 2.2% of the sample.

Details on this clone: Its antigen remains unidentified. Base qualities were left out, and no much larger clone turns up one base away.

Whole blood was collected in K2EDTA tubes by collaborating institutions according to the institutions' own protocols. For TCRbeta analysis, collaborators shipped samples in one of three forms: frozen whole blood, isolated PBMCs, or DNA extracted from either of those sample types. In this chain, TRBV6-2 or TRBV6-3 is recombined with TRBJ2-1, with 8 bases aligning to TRBD1. The sequence was collected from a woman aged 45-59 years with acute or convalescent COVID-19. The sequencing input was peripheral blood. The nucleotide sequence is TGTGCCAGCAGCCCACTGCCGGGACAGGCTCGCGGCTCCTACAATGAGCAGTTCTTC. The translation is CASSPLPGQARGSYNEQFF.